The clone carrying this T cell receptor (beta chain) is a singleton in its sample. The entry originates in a study of OX40 agonist ivuxolimab in advanced cancers. Germline CDR1 MNHEY, CDR2 SMNVEV (reference sequence). The V end was cut by 0 bases, the J end by 4 bases, with 7 bases between. The CDR3 contains 13 residues. Data came from immunoSEQ multiplex PCR; TCRdb stores just in-frame clones and leaves some out. The sample carries some 51,000 clones, about 90% recorded once. The V call is TRBV27, the J call TRBJ2-7, with D possibly TRBD2 on 6 matching bases. The TCR was taken from an adult with an advanced solid tumor such as melanoma, head and neck, liver or kidney cancer. This specimen consisted of CD4+ or CD8+ T cells sorted from blood, obtained in a trial of the OX40 agonist ivuxolimab. Written as DNA, the CDR3 is TGTGCCAGCAGTTTATCGGGGGGATACGAGCAGTACTTC. Protein sequence: CASSLSGGYEQYF.